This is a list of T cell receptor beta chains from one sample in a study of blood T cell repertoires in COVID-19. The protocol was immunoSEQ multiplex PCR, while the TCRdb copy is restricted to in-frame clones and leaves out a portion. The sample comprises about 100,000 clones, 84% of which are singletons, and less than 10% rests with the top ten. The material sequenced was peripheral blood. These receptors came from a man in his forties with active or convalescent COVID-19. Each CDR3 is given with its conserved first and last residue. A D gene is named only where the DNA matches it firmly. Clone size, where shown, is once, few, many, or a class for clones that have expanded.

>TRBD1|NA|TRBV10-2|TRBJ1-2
TGCGCCAGCAGTCTAACAGGGGGCATCTATAATGGCTACACCTTC
CASSLTGGIYNGYTF
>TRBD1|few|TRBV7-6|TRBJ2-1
TGTGCCAGCAGCTTAAGGGGACAGGGGGCGATTAGCTCCTACAATGAGCAGTTCTTC
CASSLRGQGAISSYNEQFF
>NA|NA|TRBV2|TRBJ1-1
TGTGCCAGCAGTCAGGCGACGAACGCTGAAGCTTTCTTT
CASSQATNAEAFF
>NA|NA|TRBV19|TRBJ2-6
TGTGCCAGTATGGGCAGGGAGGCTGGGGCCAACGTCCTGACTTTC
CASMGREAGANVLTF
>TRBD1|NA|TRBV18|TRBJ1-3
TGTGCCAGCCACGGACAGGGCTACTCTGGAAACACCATATATTTT
CASHGQGYSGNTIYF
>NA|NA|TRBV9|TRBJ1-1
TGTGCCAGCAGCGCCCTTCAGGGGTTCCGGATGAACACTGAAGCTTTCTTT
CASSALQGFRMNTEAFF
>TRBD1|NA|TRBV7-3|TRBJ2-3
TGTGCCAGCAGCCCTGGACAGGGCCCGTTCATCACAGATACGCAGTATTTT
CASSPGQGPFITDTQYF
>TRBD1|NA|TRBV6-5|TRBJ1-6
TGTGCCAGCAGTTACTCTACCGGGACAGGAGGTTCACCCCTCCACTTT
CASSYSTGTGGSPLHF
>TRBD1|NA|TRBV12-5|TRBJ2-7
TGTGCTAGTGGCAGGGACAGGGGACACGAGCAGTACTTC
CASGRDRGHEQYF
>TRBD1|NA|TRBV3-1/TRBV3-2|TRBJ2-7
TGTGCCAGCAGCCAATCCCCCGGACAGGGAGATGGCGAGCAGTACTTC
CASSQSPGQGDGEQYF
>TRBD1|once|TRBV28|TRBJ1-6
TGTGCCACTCTCGGGACAGTAAATTCACCCCTCCACTTT
CATLGTVNSPLHF
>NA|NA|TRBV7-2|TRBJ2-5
TGTGCCAGCAGCGCGAATCAGGGGTGGGGAGAGACCCAGTACTTC
CASSANQGWGETQYF
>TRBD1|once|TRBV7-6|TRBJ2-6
TGTGCCAGCAGCTTGGTCAACAGGGGGGCAGGGGCCAACGTCCTGACTTTC
CASSLVNRGAGANVLTF
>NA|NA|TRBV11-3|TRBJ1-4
TGTGCCGGGGGACGGGGGTCCATTAATGAAAAACTGTTTTTT
CAGGRGSINEKLFF
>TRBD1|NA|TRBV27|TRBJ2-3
TGTGCCAGCAGTCGAACCGGGACAGGGGTTTTTTTCACAGATACGCAGTATTTT
CASSRTGTGVFFTDTQYF
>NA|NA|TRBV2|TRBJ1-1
TGTGCCAGCAAGGGAGTCCCGAACACTGAAGCTTTCTTT
CASKGVPNTEAFF
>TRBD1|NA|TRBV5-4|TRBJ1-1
TGTGCCAGCAGCCCGGGAGGGACAGGGGGCGGTGAAGCTTTCTTT
CASSPGGTGGGEAFF
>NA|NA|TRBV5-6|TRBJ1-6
TGTGCCAGCAGCTTGGGTCGTGCAGGGGATTATAATTCACCCCTCCACTTT
CASSLGRAGDYNSPLHF
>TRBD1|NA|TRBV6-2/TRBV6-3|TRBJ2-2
TGTGCCAGCAGTTACACAGGGGAGTACGGGGAGCTGTTTTTT
CASSYTGEYGELFF
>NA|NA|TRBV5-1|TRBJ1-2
TGCGCCAGCAGCCCCCCCGAGGGTTTTGGCTACACCTTC
CASSPPEGFGYTF
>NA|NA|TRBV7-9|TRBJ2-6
TGTGCCAGCAGCCTGAGCTCTGGGGCCAACGTCCTGACTTTC
CASSLSSGANVLTF
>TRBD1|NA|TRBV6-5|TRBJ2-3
TGTGCCAGCACCTATGACAGGGGAGGAACAGATACGCAGTATTTT
CASTYDRGGTDTQYF
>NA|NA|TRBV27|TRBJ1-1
TGTGCCAGCAGCCCAGGGTTAATGAACACTGAAGCTTTCTTT
CASSPGLMNTEAFF
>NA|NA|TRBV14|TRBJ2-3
TGTGCCAGCAGCCGTAGTCGTCAGGGTGTGGGCACAGATACGCAGTATTTT
CASSRSRQGVGTDTQYF
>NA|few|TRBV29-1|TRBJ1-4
TGCAGCGTTGAAGGGCAGGGAGGTGAAAAACTGTTTTTT
CSVEGQGGEKLFF
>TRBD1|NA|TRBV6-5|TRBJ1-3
TGTGCCAGCATTACAGGGGGCCCTGGAAACACCATATATTTT
CASITGGPGNTIYF
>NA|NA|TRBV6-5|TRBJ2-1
TGTGCCAGCAAGGGTCCAGCGGAGGGGAGTGAGCAGTTCTTC
CASKGPAEGSEQFF
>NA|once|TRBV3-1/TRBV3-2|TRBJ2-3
TGTGCCAGCAGCCTCGAACTACGGGGGTATGCAGATACGCAGTATTTT
CASSLELRGYADTQYF
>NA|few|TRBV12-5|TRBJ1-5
TGTGCTAGTGGTTTGGGGACTAGTCAGCCCCAGCATTTT
CASGLGTSQPQHF
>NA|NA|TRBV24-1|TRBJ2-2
TGTGCCACCAGCGACCCCGGAGGGGTGACCGGGGAGCTGTTTTTT
CATSDPGGVTGELFF
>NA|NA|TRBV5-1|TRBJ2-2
TGCGCCAGCAGCCAACCACAGGGTACGAGCACCGGGGAGCTGTTTTTT
CASSQPQGTSTGELFF
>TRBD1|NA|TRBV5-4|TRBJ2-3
TGTGCCAGCAGGTCGATTGGACAGGGCCTTGATACGCAGTATTTT
CASRSIGQGLDTQYF
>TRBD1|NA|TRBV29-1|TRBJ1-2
TGCAGCGTTGAAGGGGCGGCCGGGACAGGCCCGGGAGGCTACACCTTC
CSVEGAAGTGPGGYTF
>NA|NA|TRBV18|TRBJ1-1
TGTGCCAGCTCACCACCGAATTCGCGGGAGAACACTGAAGCTTTCTTT
CASSPPNSRENTEAFF
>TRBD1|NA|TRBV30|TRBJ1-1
TGTGCCTGGACTTCGGACAGGGGAGGAACTGAAGCTTTCTTT
CAWTSDRGGTEAFF
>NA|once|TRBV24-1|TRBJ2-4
TGTGCCACCAGTGATTCTAAGGGGTCCCCTAACATTCAGTACTTC
CATSDSKGSPNIQYF
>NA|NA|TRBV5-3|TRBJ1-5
TGTGCCAGAAGCGCCGCCGGGAGGGTACCCAATCAGCCCCAGCATTTT
CARSAAGRVPNQPQHF
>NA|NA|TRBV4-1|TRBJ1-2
TGCGCCAGCAGCCAAGATCCACAGTCCTTGGGTTATGGCTACACCTTC
CASSQDPQSLGYGYTF
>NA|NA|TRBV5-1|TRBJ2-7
TGCGCCAGCAGCTTAAACACCTACGAGCAGTACTTC
CASSLNTYEQYF
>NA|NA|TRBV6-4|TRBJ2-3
TGTGCCAGCAGTGAAGTCGGGGGGCCCACAGATACGCAGTATTTT
CASSEVGGPTDTQYF
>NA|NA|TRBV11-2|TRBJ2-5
TGTGCCAGCAGCTTTAAAGAGACCCAGTACTTC
CASSFKETQYF
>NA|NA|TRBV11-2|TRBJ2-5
TGTGCCAGCAGCTTAGAGAGGGAGACCCAGTACTTC
CASSLERETQYF
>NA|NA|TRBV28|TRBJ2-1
TGTGCCAGCAGTTTTCAATCCTACAATGAGCAGTTCTTC
CASSFQSYNEQFF
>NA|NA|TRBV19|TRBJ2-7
TGTGCCAGTAGTAAATCGGGGGGCCCCGAGCAGTACTTC
CASSKSGGPEQYF
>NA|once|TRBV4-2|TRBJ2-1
TGTGCCAGCAGCCAAGATCAAGTTGGCAACAATGAGCAGTTCTTC
CASSQDQVGNNEQFF
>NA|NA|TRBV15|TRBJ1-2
TGTGCCACCAGCAGAGATCAGGGTAACTATGGCTACACCTTC
CATSRDQGNYGYTF
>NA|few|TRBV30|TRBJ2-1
TGTGCCTGGTCACTAGGCCTCAACTACAATGAGCAGTTCTTC
CAWSLGLNYNEQFF
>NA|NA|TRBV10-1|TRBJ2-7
TGCGCCAGCAGGACAGCCTCCTACGAGCAGTACTTC
CASRTASYEQYF
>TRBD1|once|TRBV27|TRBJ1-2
TGTGCCAGCAGAAAGACAGGGGGTGGGGTTGGCTACACCTTC
CASRKTGGGVGYTF
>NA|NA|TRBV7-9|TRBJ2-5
TGTGCCAGCAGCTCAGGACAGAGTGGAGAGACCCAGTACTTC
CASSSGQSGETQYF
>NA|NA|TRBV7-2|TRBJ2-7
TGTGCCAGCAGCCTCAGGGACGAGCAGTACTTC
CASSLRDEQYF